This entry lists 27 T cell receptor beta chains sequenced from one sample in a study of blood T cell repertoires in COVID-19 (dated by TCRdb to about 2020). Libraries were built with the immunoSEQ multiplex PCR assay. In TCRdb, the immuneACCESS table is reduced to in-frame sequences with V and J assigned. These tables do not hold every clone; where another copy was compared, an unresolved V gene accounts for under half, and the others remain unexplained. In this sample the table shows roughly 300,000 clones, about 85% of which occur a single time. More than 10% of the sample rests with the top ten. What was sequenced was peripheral blood. The receptors were sampled from a human donor in a cohort sampled during active COVID-19.

The CDR3 here is CASSHSGDWGEFF. The CDR3 DNA follows: TGTGCCAGCAGCCATTCCGGGGACTGGGGTGAGTTCTTC. The rearrangement links TRBV5-4 to TRBJ2-1; weak D call: TRBD2 (6 bases). Germline CDR1 SGHNT, CDR2 YYREEE (reference sequence). This CDR3 spans 13 amino acids. V was pared by 4 bases and J by 14 bases, with 19 bases between.

This clone was observed a single time. This chain joins TRBV6-5 and TRBJ1-6, with D perhaps matching TRBD1 (5 bases). The CDR3 has 14 residues. CDR1 is MNHEY, CDR2 SVGAGI, per germline. V gave up 2 bases and J gave up 9 bases, with 11 bases separating them. As DNA, the CDR3 is TGTGCCAGCAGTTACAGCGGGGACTCTTCACCCCTCCACTTT. This gives the protein CASSYSGDSSPLHF.

This clone showed up just a few times. This sequence joins TRBV18 and TRBJ1-1; TRBD1 is a possible D gene (5 bases). This CDR3 comprises 13 residues. V shed 5 bases and J shed 1 base, with 8 bases lying between them. From germline, CDR1 is KGHSH and CDR2 LQKENI. The CDR3 protein is CASSDSRNTEAFF. DNA of the CDR3: TGTGCCAGCTCAGACAGCCGGAACACTGAAGCTTTCTTT. Drawing the rest from reference TRBV18 and TRBJ1-1, the complete variable domain is NAGVMQNPRHLVRRRGQEARLRCSPMKGHSHVYWYRQLPEEGLKFMVYLQKENIIDESGMPKERFSAEFPKEGPSILRIQQVVRGDSAAYFCASSDSRNTEAFFGQGTRLTVV.

The chain combines TRBV28 with TRBJ1-3, with D unclear. This CDR3 is 15 amino acids long. Germline assignment: CDR1 MDHEN and CDR2 SYDVKM. The ends were cut back, 2 bases at V and 0 bases at J, with 8 bases in the middle. As DNA, the CDR3 is TGTGCCAGCAGTTTACGTCTCGTCTCTGGAAACACCATATATTTT. It encodes CASSLRLVSGNTIYF.

The gene calls are TRBV7-7 and TRBJ2-3; 7 positions agree with TRBD2. The CDR3 extends over 11 amino acids. Germline loops: CDR1 SSHAT, CDR2 FNYEAQ (reference sequence). The CDR3 spells CASSSGNLLYF. Here the CDR3 DNA reads TGTGCTAGCTCCAGCGGGAACTTATTGTATTTT.

This chain joins TRBV25-1 and TRBJ2-2; 13 positions agree with TRBD2. Germline assignment: CDR1 MGHDK and CDR2 SYGVNS. CDR3 length: 16 amino acids. The V segment lost 4 bases and the J segment 6 bases; nucleotides outside the gene matches: 5. CDR3 residues: CASSGGLAGKAGELFF. Here the CDR3 DNA reads TGTGCCAGCAGTGGGGGACTAGCGGGAAAGGCCGGGGAGCTGTTTTTT.

This clone was found a few times. CDR3 residues: CATIRQGMGEQYF. In DNA, the CDR3 is TGTGCCACTATCCGACAGGGGATGGGGGAGCAGTACTTC. The J gene is TRBJ2-7, the V gene TRBV2; TRBD1 matches 8 bases. With 10 bases clipped from V and 7 bases from J, the junction kept 12 bases outside the gene matches. Germline loops: CDR1 SNHLY, CDR2 FYNNEI. The CDR3 is 13 amino acids.

This chain connects TRBV4-2 to TRBJ2-3; D is ambiguous. The CDR3 is 16 residues long. Trimming shortened V by 2 bases and J by 0 bases, and 12 bases separated the two germline ends. Germline CDR1 is LGHNA and CDR2 is YNFKEQ. The CDR3 coding sequence is TGTGCCAGCAGCCAATTAAACAGTGGGAGCACAGATACGCAGTATTTT. Its protein product is CASSQLNSGSTDTQYF.

The gene calls are TRBV27 and TRBJ1-2; a weak D match, TRBD1 (5 bases). This CDR3 spans 17 amino acids. Trimming pared 2 bases from V and 6 bases from J, leaving 22 bases between. Germline CDR1 is MNHEY and CDR2 is SMNVEV (reference sequence). The CDR3 region has the DNA TGTGCCAGCAGTTTAAATAGTGTGGCAGGGATGGTAAATGGCTACACCTTC. Protein: CASSLNSVAGMVNGYTF.

V and J are TRBV6-5 and TRBJ1-2; D unclear. Trimming pared 8 bases from V and 4 bases from J, leaving 11 bases between. The CDR3 is 12 residues long. In germline, CDR1 is MNHEY, CDR2 SVGAGI. The CDR3: CASSRSFYGYTF. CDR3 DNA: TGTGCCAGCTCCCGTAGTTTCTATGGCTACACCTTC.

The chain has TRBV3-1 (or the pseudogene TRBV3-2) and TRBJ2-1; perhaps TRBD2 as D (5 bases). Germline values: CDR1 LGHDT, CDR2 YNNKEL (reference sequence). The CDR3 sequence is 15 residues long. The germline V and J ends were trimmed by 4 bases and 9 bases, with 19 bases remaining between them. The CDR3 coding sequence is TGTGCCAGCAGCCTAAACTCCCATAAACTAGGTGAGCAGTTCTTC. Amino acids: CASSLNSHKLGEQFF.

This clone was counted many times. The junction shows a germline mismatch at one end, possibly a read error. The rearrangement uses TRBV5-8 and TRBJ1-1, with TRBD1 matching over 7 bases. The CDR3 totals 13 residues. Germline V gives CDR1 SGHTS, CDR2 YDEGEE. The CDR3 loop is CASSPDRIRDSIF. The CDR3 DNA follows: TGTGCCAGCAGCCCGGACAGGATCCGGGACTCGATCTTT.

The J gene is TRBJ1-2, the V gene TRBV27; 10 bases fit TRBD1. Germline values: CDR1 MNHEY, CDR2 SMNVEV (reference sequence). This CDR3 region has 12 residues. The trim removed 5 bases at V and 10 bases at J, leaving 4 bases unmatched. CDR3 sequence: CASSPDRGVYTF. CDR3 sequence (DNA): TGTGCCAGCAGTCCGGACAGGGGGGTCTACACCTTC.

The chain recombines TRBV28 with TRBJ2-3; possible D gene TRBD2, 6 bases. Germline CDR1 is MDHEN and CDR2 is SYDVKM. The CDR3 loop spans 14 amino acids. The V gene lost 10 bases and the J gene lost 0 bases, with 14 bases spanning the gap. The CDR3 coding sequence is TGTGCCACTCAAATAGCGGTTAGCACAGATACGCAGTATTTT. This codes for CATQIAVSTDTQYF. Variable domain in full (rest from reference TRBV28 and TRBJ2-3): DVKVTQSSRYLVKRTGEKVFLECVQDMDHENMFWYRQDPGLGLRLIYFSYDVKMKEKGDIPEGYSVSREKKERFSLILESASTNQTSMYLCATQIAVSTDTQYFGPGTRLTVL.

The rearrangement joins TRBV29-1 to TRBJ2-7; no reliable D call. CDR1 is SQVTM and CDR2 is ANQGSEA in the germline V gene. The CDR3 covers 12 residues. Trimming removed 5 bases from V and 0 bases from J, with 8 bases in between. CDR3 sequence (DNA): TGCAGCGTTCAGACGGGCTCCTACGAGCAGTACTTC. Protein: CSVQTGSYEQYF.

This rearrangement joins TRBV7-9 to TRBJ2-2; TRBD1 aligns across 8 bases. Trimming removed 4 bases from V and 4 bases from J; junction bases left unmatched: 11. There are 17 residues in the CDR3. Germline loops: CDR1 SEHNR, CDR2 FQNEAQ (reference sequence). The DNA for the CDR3 is TGTGCCAGCAGCTCGAACGACCGGACAGGGTTCACCGGGGAGCTGTTTTTT. This codes for CASSSNDRTGFTGELFF.

V and J are TRBV28 and TRBJ1-1, with a tentative D call TRBD1 (5 bases). CDR1 and CDR2 from the germline V gene are MDHEN and SYDVKM. V lost 2 bases, J lost 4 bases, and 11 bases lay in between. This CDR3 is 14 amino acids long. CDR3: CASSLEGGGTEAFF. The CDR3 nucleotides are TGTGCCAGCAGTTTAGAGGGCGGGGGCACTGAAGCTTTCTTT.

The V call is TRBV6-5, the J call TRBJ2-1; 12 bases line up with TRBD2. Germline CDR1 reads MNHEY; CDR2 reads SVGAGI. J gave up 10 bases and V 6 bases, and 7 bases lay outside the gene matches. This CDR3 contains 14 residues. The chain's CDR3 is CASRASGRALEQFF. The CDR3 DNA follows: TGTGCCAGCAGAGCTAGCGGGAGGGCCTTAGAGCAGTTCTTC.

The rearrangement uses TRBV7-6 and TRBJ2-2, with 10 positions matching TRBD1. With V trimmed by 5 bases and J by 5 bases, 5 bases remained unmatched. This CDR3 region has 15 residues. CDR1 SGHVS and CDR2 FNYEAQ come from the germline V gene. The CDR3 DNA sequence: TGTGCCAGCAGCAGACAGGGGGCGGGAACCGGGGAGCTGTTTTTT. Encoded protein: CASSRQGAGTGELFF.

This clone was found once. This chain connects TRBV7-6 to TRBJ1-1; D uncertain. Germline V gene data show CDR1 as SGHVS and CDR2 as FNYEAQ. CDR3 length: 13 residues. Trimming took 2 bases from V and 0 from J, leaving 4 bases between them. The CDR3 region is CASSLQMNTEAFF. In DNA form, the CDR3 reads TGTGCCAGCAGCTTACAGATGAACACTGAAGCTTTCTTT.

The chain carries TRBV6-5 and TRBJ2-3; weak D call: TRBD2 (5 bases). The germline V and J ends were trimmed by 8 bases and 4 bases, with 13 bases remaining between them. Looked up from germline, CDR1 is MNHEY and CDR2 is SVGAGI. The CDR3 runs to 13 residues. The CDR3 region is CASCTRAPDTQYF. Written as DNA, the CDR3 is TGTGCCAGCTGTACTAGAGCCCCAGATACGCAGTATTTT.

The J gene is TRBJ2-7, the V gene TRBV28; TRBD2 aligns across 14 bases. CDR1 and CDR2 (germline): MDHEN, SYDVKM. The CDR3 is made up of 15 amino acids. V shed 2 bases, J shed 3 bases, and the junction held 0 bases outside the gene matches. The DNA for the CDR3 is TGTGCCAGCAGTTTAGGGACTAGCGGGAGCTACGAGCAGTACTTC. Protein product: CASSLGTSGSYEQYF. The full variable domain, completed using reference TRBV28 and TRBJ2-7, is DVKVTQSSRYLVKRTGEKVFLECVQDMDHENMFWYRQDPGLGLRLIYFSYDVKMKEKGDIPEGYSVSREKKERFSLILESASTNQTSMYLCASSLGTSGSYEQYFGPGTRLTVT.

This clone appeared once. The sample carries other DNA sequences with the same CDR3. V is TRBV3-1 (or the pseudogene TRBV3-2) and J is TRBJ1-1; unclear D gene. V was pared by 1 base and J by 5 bases, with 8 bases between. CDR1 is LGHDT, CDR2 YNNKEL, per germline (reference sequence). This CDR3 has 13 amino acids. This CDR3 reads CASSQVRDTEAFF. DNA for the CDR3: TGTGCCAGCAGCCAAGTGAGGGATACTGAAGCTTTCTTT.

V and J are TRBV7-9 and TRBJ1-1; TRBD1 is a possible D gene (6 bases). Germline values: CDR1 SEHNR, CDR2 FQNEAQ (reference sequence). The CDR3 contains 14 residues. The ends were cut back, 2 bases at V and 12 bases at J, with 19 bases in the middle. CDR3 nucleotide sequence: TGTGCCAGCAGCTTATCCGGACAGACTCCACAGACTTTCTTT. This encodes CASSLSGQTPQTFF.

This clone was observed a few times. The CDR3 protein is CASSESGGGRGAFF. CDR3 sequence (DNA): TGTGCCAGCAGCGAATCAGGGGGCGGGCGGGGAGCTTTCTTT. The chain employs TRBV2 and TRBJ1-1; 8 bases are a match to TRBD1. J lost 10 bases, V lost 6 bases, and 13 bases had no gene match. The germline CDR1 and CDR2 sequences are SNHLY and FYNNEI. CDR3 length: 14 residues.

The CDR3 spells CASSGDPGQKAFF. DNA of the CDR3: TGTGCCAGCAGTGGAGATCCGGGACAGAAAGCTTTCTTT. The J gene is TRBJ1-1, the V gene TRBV2; 7 bases fit TRBD1. The CDR3 covers 13 residues. CDR1 and CDR2 from the germline V gene are SNHLY and FYNNEI. V was clipped by 4 bases and J by 9 bases; unmatched bases: 8.

The chain couples TRBV3-1 (or the pseudogene TRBV3-2) to TRBJ2-7, with TRBD2 matching over 7 bases. This CDR3 spans 15 amino acids. Trimming at V came to 1 base and at J to 3 bases, leaving 6 bases not matched to a gene. Germline V CDR1 and CDR2: LGHDT, YNNKEL (reference sequence). CDR3 nucleotides: TGTGCCAGCAGCCAAGCTCCTAGCGGAGGCTACGAGCAGTACTTC. It encodes CASSQAPSGGYEQYF.